The TCR beta chain under discussion was sequenced for a study of blood T cell repertoires in COVID-19. About the research overall: The United States, Italy and Spain supplied acute and convalescent COVID-19 samples. PBMCs, B-cell-depleted T cells, or T cells provided the cDNA or gDNA that made up the material.

This CDR3 has 15 amino acids. Germline V gives CDR1 SGHRS, CDR2 YFSETQ. The J segment lost 3 bases and the V segment lost 4 bases, leaving 4 bases of the junction unmatched. In the authors' workflow: By means of reference gene primer amplification, nucleated cell counts were estimated. Sequenced by immunoSEQ multiplex PCR; TCRdb stores in-frame clones only, minus some. V, J and clone size are those of that table, while D and trimming were read from the DNA. This sample yields some 270,000 clones, of which around 89% are seen a single time; around 0.84% belongs to the top ten. Specimen: peripheral blood. This chain connects TRBV5-1 to TRBJ2-7; the match to TRBD2 covers 13 bases. This sequence originates from a man aged 25 to 45 with acute or convalescent COVID-19. This CDR3 is CASSPRTSGGYEQYF. CDR3 nucleotide sequence: TGCGCCAGCAGCCCACGGACTAGCGGGGGCTACGAGCAGTACTTC.